Listed here are 28 T cell receptor beta chains from one sample, sequenced in a study of T cell responses to AZD1222 COVID-19 vaccine. Assay: immunoSEQ multiplex PCR; the TCRdb copy retains only in-frame clones and omits some. The table lists roughly 200,000 clones, approximately 92% of them singletons. The sample here was peripheral blood, taken on day 0 of AZD1222 vaccination. These receptors came from an adult in good health.

The rearrangement uses TRBV7-9 and TRBJ1-1; D remains ambiguous. Germline loops: CDR1 SEHNR, CDR2 FQNEAQ (reference sequence). The CDR3 has 13 residues. Trimming cost V 4 bases and J 10 bases, with 16 bases left between them. The CDR3: CASSSTRAGRAFF. Here the CDR3 DNA reads TGTGCCAGCAGCTCCACTAGGGCTGGAAGAGCTTTCTTT.

The V and J genes are TRBV28 and TRBJ1-1, with D possibly TRBD1 on 5 matching bases. Trimming pared 6 bases from V and 1 base from J, leaving 21 bases between. There are 17 residues in the CDR3. Germline V gives CDR1 MDHEN, CDR2 SYDVKM. The CDR3 region is CASRALRGLFRNTEAFF. Here the CDR3 DNA reads TGTGCCAGCAGGGCTTTGAGGGGTTTGTTTCGGAACACTGAAGCTTTCTTT.

V usage is TRBV15 and J usage is TRBJ2-3; 8 nucleotides agree with TRBD1. Trimming took 1 base from V and 4 from J; bases not matched to a gene: 4. CDR1 and CDR2 from the germline V gene are LNHNV and YYDKDF (reference sequence). The CDR3 runs to 15 residues. The CDR3 protein is CATSRGQGFADTQYF. The CDR3 DNA sequence: TGTGCCACCAGCAGAGGACAGGGGTTTGCAGATACGCAGTATTTT.

A single count supports this clone. This sample also contains other DNA sequences that code for the same CDR3. This chain uses TRBV9 with TRBJ2-2; 10 nucleotides align to TRBD2. The V gene's germline CDR1 is SGDLS and CDR2 YYNGEE. The V gene end was trimmed by 2 bases and the J gene end by 5 bases; junction bases not matched to a gene: 3. The CDR3 runs to 15 residues. The CDR3 reads CASSVRAGGTGELFF. Here the CDR3 DNA reads TGTGCCAGCAGCGTTCGAGCGGGGGGGACCGGGGAGCTGTTTTTT. Full variable domain (outside the CDR3, taken from reference TRBV9 and TRBJ2-2): DSGVTQTPKHLITATGQRVTLRCSPRSGDLSVYWYQQSLDQGLQFLIQYYNGEERAKGNILERFSAQQFPDLHSELNLSSLELGDSALYFCASSVRAGGTGELFFGEGSRLTVL.

V is TRBV27 and J is TRBJ1-2; D unclear. This CDR3 spans 14 amino acids. Germline loops: CDR1 MNHEY, CDR2 SMNVEV (reference sequence). V was trimmed by 4 bases and J by 4 bases, leaving 13 bases between them. The CDR3 DNA sequence: TGTGCCAGCAGTTCAGGAGGCAGTTCCTATGGCTACACCTTC. It codes for CASSSGGSSYGYTF.

This chain links TRBV20-1 with TRBJ1-2, with unresolved D. V was pared by 6 bases and J by 10 bases, with 12 bases between. The CDR3 sequence is 10 residues long. CDR1 and CDR2 (germline): DFQATT, SNEGSKA (reference sequence). As DNA, the CDR3 is TGCAGTGCCCGACCTCGGGACTACACCTTC. Translation: CSARPRDYTF.

The chain joins TRBV12-3 or TRBV12-4 to TRBJ1-1; 8 nucleotides align to TRBD1. The junction had 1 base not matched to a gene; V was cut back by 5 bases and J by 8 bases. This CDR3 spans 11 amino acids. Here the CDR3 reads CASSRQGEAFF. CDR3 sequence (DNA): TGTGCCAGCAGTCGACAGGGGGAAGCTTTCTTT.

V and J are TRBV29-1 and TRBJ1-5; D unclear. The CDR3 covers 13 residues. Germline lookup yields CDR1 SQVTM and CDR2 ANQGSEA. Trimming removed 6 bases from V and 3 bases from J, with 12 bases in between. Here the CDR3 reads CSVADGNNQPQHF. The DNA for the CDR3 is TGCAGCGTAGCGGACGGGAACAATCAGCCCCAGCATTTT. The variable domain in full, with the rest retrieved from reference TRBV29-1 and TRBJ1-5, is SAVISQKPSRDICQRGTSLTIQCQVDSQVTMMFWYRQQPGQSLTLIATANQGSEATYESGFVIDKFPISRPNLTFSTLTVSNMSPEDSSIYLCSVADGNNQPQHFGDGTRLSIL.

This clone occurred a few times. The rearrangement uses TRBV6-2 or TRBV6-3 and TRBJ1-1, with TRBD1 as a possible D gene (5 bases). CDR3 length: 16 amino acids. Germline-derived CDR1 and CDR2 are MNHEY and SVGEGT. The ends were cut back, 5 bases at V and 1 base at J, with 17 bases in the middle. CDR3 DNA: TGTGCCAGCAGTAAGGGGACGGGGGGTAGGAACACTGAAGCTTTCTTT. Translated: CASSKGTGGRNTEAFF.

The CDR3 loop reads CSASEVVEGETQYF. The CDR3 DNA reads as TGCAGTGCTAGTGAGGTCGTCGAGGGGGAGACCCAGTACTTC. The chain employs TRBV20-1 and TRBJ2-5, with D possibly being TRBD1 or TRBD2 (5 bases each). Germline CDR1 and CDR2: DFQATT and SNEGSKA (reference sequence). The germline V and J ends were trimmed by 3 bases and 5 bases, with 16 bases remaining between them. The length of the CDR3 is 14 residues.

The V gene is TRBV5-8, the J gene TRBJ1-5, with 7 bases matching TRBD1. Germline V gene lookup returns CDR1 SGHTS and CDR2 YDEGEE. The CDR3 totals 14 residues. J lost 4 bases, V lost 4 bases, and 5 bases had no gene match. CDR3 amino acids: CASSQGTDNQPQHF. CDR3 nucleotides: TGTGCCAGCAGCCAGGGGACAGATAATCAGCCCCAGCATTTT.

The J gene is TRBJ1-2, the V gene TRBV7-9; no firm D call. The V and J ends lost 5 bases and 3 bases respectively, with 7 bases between them. Per the germline V gene, CDR1 is SEHNR and CDR2 is FQNEAQ (reference sequence). This CDR3 has 12 amino acids. For the CDR3, the DNA is TGTGCCAGCAGCCGTGGAGACTATGGCTACACCTTC. Translating gives CASSRGDYGYTF.

V is TRBV15 and J is TRBJ2-3; D is ambiguous. CDR1 and CDR2 from the germline V gene are LNHNV and YYDKDF (reference sequence). V lost 1 base, J lost 6 bases, and 8 bases lay in between. The CDR3 loop spans 13 amino acids. The CDR3 here is CATSRGVADTQYF. The CDR3 nucleotides are TGTGCCACCAGCAGAGGGGTCGCTGATACGCAGTATTTT.

The V and J genes are TRBV6-2 or TRBV6-3 and TRBJ2-1; D is undetermined. The CDR3 covers 12 residues. The germline V gene encodes CDR1 MNHEY and CDR2 SVGEGT. Trimming removed 5 bases at V and 8 bases at J, with 10 bases between. CDR3 sequence reads: CASSPTNHEQFF. DNA of the CDR3: TGTGCCAGCAGTCCAACAAACCATGAGCAGTTCTTC.

The chain is built from TRBV7-4 and TRBJ1-5; D not resolved. Germline-derived CDR1 and CDR2 are SGHVT and SQSDAQ. The CDR3 contains 14 residues. V lost 4 bases to trimming and J lost 2 bases, with 9 bases between them. The CDR3 is CASSSRIGNQPQHF. The CDR3 DNA sequence: TGTGCCAGCAGCTCTAGGATTGGCAATCAGCCCCAGCATTTT. Looking up the rest from reference TRBV7-4 and TRBJ1-5 gives the full variable domain: GAGVSQSPRYKVAKRGRDVALRCDSISGHVTLYWYRQTLGQGSEVLTYSQSDAQRDKSGRPSGRFSAERPERSVSTLKIQRTEQGDSAVYLCASSSRIGNQPQHFGDGTRLSIL.

The chain links TRBV7-2 to TRBJ1-1; 8 nucleotides agree with TRBD1. Per germline, CDR1 SGHTA and CDR2 FQGNSA. The ends lost 6 bases at V and 7 bases at J; junction bases unmatched: 7. This CDR3 spans 13 amino acids. The DNA for the CDR3 is TGTGCCAGCAGGGCCAACAGGGGGTATGAAGCTTTCTTT. Amino acid sequence: CASRANRGYEAFF.

V gene TRBV11-2 combines with J gene TRBJ2-3; D possibly corresponds to TRBD2 (6 bases). Germline-derived CDR1 and CDR2 are SGHAT and FQNNGV. The CDR3 has 17 residues. Trimming took off 1 base at V and 1 base at J, with 15 bases between the two ends. This CDR3 reads CASSLGPRRGGTDTQYF. Written as DNA, the CDR3 is TGTGCCAGCAGCTTAGGCCCTCGGCGGGGCGGCACAGATACGCAGTATTTT.

The V call is TRBV7-2, the J call TRBJ1-2; D is undetermined. This CDR3 has 15 residues. Germline V CDR1 and CDR2: SGHTA, FQGNSA. V lost 5 bases to trimming and J lost 4 bases, with 17 bases between them. The CDR3 region has the DNA TGTGCCAGCAGCGCCTACTATAACACGGGCTATGGCTACACCTTC. Its translation: CASSAYYNTGYGYTF.

V gene TRBV7-9 combines with J gene TRBJ2-3; 8 bases fit TRBD1. The V gene's germline CDR1 is SEHNR and CDR2 FQNEAQ (reference sequence). This CDR3 has 15 residues. V was pared by 5 bases and J by 5 bases, with 9 bases of the junction left unmatched. The CDR3 here is CASSEGQGAGDTQYF. The CDR3 DNA reads as TGTGCCAGCAGCGAGGGTCAGGGGGCTGGAGATACGCAGTATTTT.

The V gene is TRBV27, the J gene TRBJ2-7; no clear D. The CDR3 is made up of 13 amino acids. V shed 6 bases and J shed 0 bases, with 9 bases lying between them. Germline V gives CDR1 MNHEY, CDR2 SMNVEV (reference sequence). The CDR3 reads CASRAQSSYEQYF. Written as DNA, the CDR3 is TGTGCCAGCAGGGCCCAGAGCTCCTACGAGCAGTACTTC.

The V and J genes are TRBV6-4 and TRBJ1-2, with TRBD1 identical over 7 bases. CDR1 is MRHNA and CDR2 is SNTAGT in the germline V gene. CDR3 length equals 14 residues. Trimming cost V 2 bases and J 2 bases; bases outside gene matches: 2. In DNA form, the CDR3 reads TGTGCCAGCAGTGACGGGGGACAGAACTATGGCTACACCTTC. Its protein is CASSDGGQNYGYTF.

The genes are TRBV18 and TRBJ1-1; 7 bases fit TRBD1. J lost 7 bases, V lost 3 bases, and 11 bases had no gene match. Per the germline V gene, CDR1 is KGHSH and CDR2 is LQKENI. The CDR3 has 15 residues. The CDR3 region has the DNA TGTGCCAGCTCACCCCCCGGGACAGCGTCCATTGAAGCTTTCTTT. Translation: CASSPPGTASIEAFF.

This chain connects TRBV30 to TRBJ2-1, with 8 bases that match TRBD2. Germline loops: CDR1 GTSNPN, CDR2 SVGIG (reference sequence). This CDR3 region has 15 residues. V trimming: 1 base; J trimming: 0 bases; junction bases outside the gene matches: 2. CDR3 sequence reads: CAWSGGGPSYNEQFF. The CDR3 nucleotides read TGTGCCTGGAGTGGCGGGGGGCCCTCCTACAATGAGCAGTTCTTC.

The rearrangement links TRBV5-1 to TRBJ2-5; TRBD2 matches at 9 bases. The junction had 2 bases not matched to a gene; V was cut back by 1 base and J by 1 base. The CDR3 totals 15 residues. CDR1 and CDR2 (germline): SGHRS, YFSETQ. The CDR3 region is CASSLISGGQETQYF. The CDR3 DNA reads as TGCGCCAGCAGCTTGATTAGCGGGGGCCAAGAGACCCAGTACTTC. Combining the CDR3 with reference TRBV5-1 and TRBJ2-5 gives the whole variable domain KAGVTQTPRYLIKTRGQQVTLSCSPISGHRSVSWYQQTPGQGLQFLFEYFSETQRNKGNFPGRFSGRQFSNSRSEMNVSTLELGDSALYLCASSLISGGQETQYFGPGTRLLVL.

V is TRBV7-9 and J is TRBJ1-4, with D possibly TRBD1 on 5 matching bases. The germline V gene encodes CDR1 SEHNR and CDR2 FQNEAQ (reference sequence). V dropped 1 base and J dropped 8 bases, with 8 bases sitting between them. This CDR3 region has 13 residues. CDR3 amino acids: CASSLVGREKLFF. DNA of the CDR3: TGTGCCAGCAGCTTAGTGGGACGGGAAAAACTGTTTTTT.

This clone is a singleton in its sample. The rearrangement uses TRBV5-1 and TRBJ1-4; possibly TRBD1 for D (6 bases). The germline V gene has CDR1 SGHRS and CDR2 YFSETQ. The length of the CDR3 is 15 residues. The germline V and J ends were trimmed by 4 bases and 4 bases, with 14 bases remaining between them. For the CDR3, the DNA is TGCGCCAGCAGCCGGGGGGCCCTGCGTAATGAAAAACTGTTTTTT. Protein product: CASSRGALRNEKLFF.

The CDR3 spells CASSLMGLPAYEQYF. The CDR3 nucleotides read TGTGCCAGCAGCTTAATGGGACTCCCTGCCTACGAGCAGTACTTC. The chain is built from TRBV7-2 and TRBJ2-7; a weak D match, TRBD2 (6 bases). The CDR3 is 15 amino acids. In germline, CDR1 is SGHTA, CDR2 FQGNSA. V lost 2 bases, J lost 2 bases, and 13 bases lay in between.

This sequence joins TRBV28 and TRBJ1-1; D call uncertain. The CDR3 spans 14 residues. The V end was cut by 2 bases, the J end by 3 bases, with 10 bases between. CDR1 MDHEN and CDR2 SYDVKM come from the germline V gene. CDR3 in amino acids: CASSLRNSYTEAFF. CDR3 DNA sequence: TGTGCCAGCAGTTTACGCAATTCCTACACTGAAGCTTTCTTT.